This TCR beta chain is drawn from a study of Ad26.COV2.S vaccination and SARS-CoV-2 variants. Broader study findings: Considerable breadth of spike-specific CD8+ and CD4+ T cell responses has reportedly been documented following vaccination.

The V end was cut by 5 bases, the J end by 1 base, with 9 bases between. Germline V lookup: CDR1 SGHTA, CDR2 FQGNSA. The CDR3 contains 14 residues. As for treatment: around 19 received Ad26.COV2.S at low or high dose, single or two shots; several received placebo; per-sample allocation not given. All samples were drawn on day 63, counting from the first vaccine or placebo injection. Sequencing used immunoSEQ multiplex PCR; TCRdb keeps in-frame clones, though not all of them. The sample contains 290,000 or so clones, more than 70% of which appear only once. For this clone: Its cognate antigen is unknown.

The chain carries TRBV7-2 and TRBJ2-1; D gene ambiguous. The sequence was obtained from a person between 18 and 65 years old who received the Ad26.COV2.S COVID-19 vaccine or a placebo. Sample: peripheral blood, taken in a trial of Ad26.COV2.S vaccine versus placebo. The CDR3 bases are TGTGCCAGCAGCCCCAGGAATTCCTACAATGAGCAGTTCTTC. Translation: CASSPRNSYNEQFF. The full variable domain, rest sourced from reference TRBV7-2 and TRBJ2-1, is GAGVSQSPSNKVTEKGKDVELRCDPISGHTALYWYRQSLGQGLEFLIYFQGNSAPDKSGLPSDRFSAERTGGSVSTLTIQRTQQEDSAVYLCASSPRNSYNEQFFGPGTRLTVL.